This T cell receptor (beta chain) originates from a study of chemoradiotherapy in HPV16-positive cancers. For the study at large: Functional T-cell assays on a couple of HPV16-positive patients' cells defined candidate HPV-specific clones and common TCR motifs. Notes on the study in general: Functional assays defining HPV-specific T cells used only a couple of HPV16-positive patients. Candidate HPV-specific clones and E7-related TCR motifs grew in tumor during treatment.

A remark on this clone: What it binds is not known.

Trimming removed 0 bases from V and 5 bases from J; junction bases left unmatched: 5. This CDR3 is built from 15 residues. CDR1 is SGHRS, CDR2 YFSETQ, per germline. Produced via immunoSEQ multiplex PCR; TCRdb's table is partial and in-frame only. The table records roughly 12,000 clones, 55% to 65% of them present only once. Repeated repertoire sampling spanned the course of chemoradiotherapy. This rearrangement joins TRBV5-1 to TRBJ2-3, with 8 bases matching TRBD1. This sample was gathered from a patient who underwent chemoradiotherapy. This receptor was taken from a human donor with HPV-associated anogenital cancer. The CDR3: CASSLGDRFLDTQYF. The CDR3 DNA reads as TGCGCCAGCAGCTTGGGGGACAGGTTTTTAGATACGCAGTATTTT.